This T cell receptor beta chain derives from a study of blood T cell repertoires in COVID-19. As for the study in general: Donors in the United States, Italy and Spain gave samples during acute or convalescent COVID-19. PBMCs, B-cell-depleted T cells, or T cells were the source of the cDNA or gDNA that made up the material.

Source study methods: Amplification with reference gene primers provided the estimates of nucleated cell counts. The assay was immunoSEQ multiplex PCR, and TCRdb's table has in-frame clones only and misses some. From that table come the V and J calls and clone size; the DNA was used to work out D and trimming. The sample lists some 300,000 clones; 90% were seen once. Patients at the Seattle site were enrolled during active infection and followed longitudinally. As concerns this clone: One end of the junction fails to match germline, which may point to a read error.

Sample: peripheral blood. The sequence was collected from a woman aged 45-65 years with COVID-19, enrolled during active disease.

DNA of the CDR3: TGCGCCAGCAGGACTACTCTCGATGAACAGTTCTTC. Residues: CASRTTLDEQFF. The genes are TRBV5-1 and TRBJ2-1; a possible D gene is TRBD2 (5 bases). CDR3 length: 12 amino acids. Germline lookup yields CDR1 SGHRS and CDR2 YFSETQ. Variable domain in full (rest from reference TRBV5-1 and TRBJ2-1): KAGVTQTPRYLIKTRGQQVTLSCSPISGHRSVSWYQQTPGQGLQFLFEYFSETQRNKGNFPGRFSGRQFSNSRSEMNVSTLELGDSALYLCASRTTLDEQFFGPGTRLTVL.